A single T cell receptor beta chain is shown here with its context. Study processing details: Nucleated cell counts were estimated from reference gene primer amplification. Sequenced by immunoSEQ multiplex PCR; TCRdb stores in-frame clones only, minus some. V, J and clone size derive from that table, while D and trimming were established from the DNA sequence. The data show 150,000 to 200,000 clones, with 65% to 85% seen just once and roughly a sixth held by the top ten. The data were taken from a study of blood T cell repertoires in COVID-19. About the research overall: Acute and convalescent COVID-19 samples came from the United States, Italy and Spain.

This TCR was sampled from a man aged 55 to 70 with active or convalescent COVID-19. The sample comprised peripheral blood.

Written as DNA, the CDR3 is TGTGCCAGCAGCCCCGGGACTAGAGGCGCTGGGGCCAACGTCCTGACTTTC. Its protein is CASSPGTRGAGANVLTF. This rearrangement joins TRBV7-6 to TRBJ2-6, with 8 bases identical to TRBD2. Germline CDR1 and CDR2: SGHVS and FNYEAQ. The CDR3 covers 17 residues. V trimming: 5 bases; J trimming: 2 bases; junction bases outside the gene matches: 8.